What follows is one T cell receptor beta chain and its context. Antigen specificity is unknown. This record belongs to a study of CD8+CD57+ T cells in acquired aplastic anemia. The overall study: Yields of DNA that came from sorted CD4+ and CD8+ cells averaged about 2.9 ug.

In patients chosen for sequencing, flow cytometry had shown CD8+CD57+ cell expansion. Everyone among the patients had severe acquired aplastic anemia. Study-wide findings and caveats: Overlapping CD8+ CDR3 repertoires of patients and controls contained approximately 28 shared sequences.

In germline, CDR1 is LNHNV, CDR2 YYDKDF (reference sequence). Trimming took off 5 bases at V and 2 bases at J, with 9 bases between the two ends. This CDR3 contains 13 residues. Researchers used genomic DNA as the template to profile TCR beta VDJ and CDR3. TCRdb processed the reads anew with MiXCR; each CDR3 protein has one entry. The table records about 75,000 distinct CDR3 sequences, less than 85% of them present only once. The chain recombines TRBV15 with TRBJ1-2; D possibly corresponds to TRBD1 (6 bases). What was sequenced was sorted CD4+, CD8+, or CD8+CD57+ T cells (not recorded which) from PBMCs. The source of this sequence is a human donor with aplastic anemia. The CDR3 nucleotides are TGTGCCACCAGCCCAGGGGCCAACTATGGCTACACCTTC. Protein: CATSPGANYGYTF.